This T cell receptor beta chain was sequenced during a study of shared clonotypes between healthy human individuals. Those who donated, Caucasian adults without exception, all lived in Nashville, Tennessee. Study-wide results and caveats: Only a few donors were included, so the genetic and exposure-history diversity represented was limited.

Deep level was the assay's run setting. Measured with immunoSEQ multiplex PCR; TCRdb has only the in-frame clones, and not every one. Here the sample spans a few hundred thousand clones, roughly 72% being singletons. The V gene's germline CDR1 is MDHEN and CDR2 SYDVKM. The CDR3 extends over 13 amino acids. The germline V and J ends were trimmed by 2 bases and 6 bases, with 7 bases remaining between them. With regard to this clone: Its antigen remains unknown.

The TCR sequence derives from a woman aged 40 to 50 in good health. Some clones in this sample may be carry-over from other donors' samples. The V and J genes are TRBV28 and TRBJ2-2; no clear D gene. What was sequenced was PBMCs. The DNA of the CDR3 is TGTGCCAGCAGTTTACGGGTAGCCGGGGAGCTGTTTTTT. This codes for CASSLRVAGELFF.